Shown below are 17 T cell receptor beta chains from a single sample sequenced in a study of control samples from healthy donors and cancer patients. Profiling relied on immunoSEQ multiplex PCR, and the TCRdb table lists in-frame clones only, not all of them. The table shows over 80,000 clones, with around 91% occurring only once. Sequencing was done on a sample of blood. These receptors originate from a young man in good health.

This clone was seen just once. This rearrangement joins TRBV9 to TRBJ1-6; D call uncertain. CDR1 SGDLS and CDR2 YYNGEE come from the germline V gene. V lost 6 bases and J 0 bases, leaving 10 bases between the germline ends. The CDR3 totals 15 residues. CDR3 DNA sequence: TGTGCCAGCAAAGAGGGCAGCTCCTATAATTCACCCCTCCACTTT. It is translated as CASKEGSSYNSPLHF.

The rearrangement joins TRBV11-3 to TRBJ2-2; TRBD1 might be the D (5 bases). CDR3 length: 15 amino acids. The V gene's germline CDR1 is SGHNT and CDR2 YENEEA. V gave up 5 bases and J gave up 3 bases, with 13 bases separating them. CDR3 protein: CASSRAARDTGELFF. The CDR3 DNA sequence: TGTGCCAGCAGCCGCGCGGCCAGGGACACCGGGGAGCTGTTTTTT.

The J gene is TRBJ1-2, the V gene TRBV6-6; D is unclear. V was shortened by 7 bases and J by 3 bases, with 9 bases between the two germline ends. The CDR3 sequence is 12 residues long. Germline V gene data show CDR1 as MNHNY and CDR2 as SVGAGI (reference sequence). This CDR3 reads CASKQTDYGYTF. CDR3 DNA: TGTGCCAGCAAGCAGACGGACTATGGCTACACCTTC.

The V call is TRBV30, the J call TRBJ2-5; 11 nucleotides agree with TRBD2. V was clipped by 4 bases and J by 7 bases; unmatched bases: 5. The CDR3 loop spans 13 amino acids. Germline V gene lookup returns CDR1 GTSNPN and CDR2 SVGIG (reference sequence). As DNA, the CDR3 is TGTGCCTGGAAGACTAGCGGGGCCGGGACCCAGTACTTC. This encodes CAWKTSGAGTQYF.

The CDR3 DNA reads as TGTGCCAGCAGCCCATGGGACAGGGGTTTGGATGAGCAGTTCTTC. Translating gives CASSPWDRGLDEQFF. The chain joins TRBV7-2 to TRBJ2-1; 10 bases align to TRBD1. The CDR3 totals 15 residues. CDR1 is SGHTA, CDR2 FQGNSA, per germline. Trimming at V came to 5 bases and at J to 8 bases, leaving 9 bases not matched to a gene.

This chain links TRBV6-6 with TRBJ1-1; unclear D gene. This CDR3 has 14 amino acids. Per germline, CDR1 MNHNY and CDR2 SVGAGI (reference sequence). Trimming pared 3 bases from V and 1 base from J, leaving 9 bases between. The CDR3 DNA reads as TGTGCCAGCAGTTATAGGTCGTGGAACACTGAAGCTTTCTTT. It translates to CASSYRSWNTEAFF.

With respect to this clone: The sample has other DNA sequences that encode this CDR3 too. V usage is TRBV27 and J usage is TRBJ2-6; possibly TRBD1 for D (5 bases). This CDR3 is 16 amino acids long. V was clipped by 4 bases and J by 0 bases, with 10 bases between them. The V gene's germline CDR1 is MNHEY and CDR2 SMNVEV (reference sequence). In DNA, the CDR3 is TGTGCCAGCAGTTGGGGCATTGGCTCTGGGGCCAACGTCCTGACTTTC. This sequence encodes CASSWGIGSGANVLTF. The variable domain in full, completed from reference TRBV27 and TRBJ2-6, reads EAQVTQNPRYLITVTGKKLTVTCSQNMNHEYMSWYRQDPGLGLRQIYYSMNVEVTDKGDVPEGYKVSRKEKRNFPLILESPSPNQTSLYFCASSWGIGSGANVLTFGAGSRLTVL.

This clone showed up just once. The same CDR3 arises from other DNA sequences in this sample as well. The chain combines TRBV7-2 with TRBJ1-6; D not resolved. The CDR3 covers 13 residues. CDR1 and CDR2 (germline): SGHTA, FQGNSA. V was trimmed by 0 bases and J by 7 bases, leaving 4 bases between them. Written as DNA, the CDR3 is TGTGCCAGCAGCTTAGCGGTGAATTCACCCCTCCACTTT. It is translated as CASSLAVNSPLHF.

This clone came up once. V usage is TRBV5-1 and J usage is TRBJ1-1, with 7 bases fitting TRBD1. The germline gives CDR1 SGHRS, CDR2 YFSETQ. The ends lost 0 bases at V and 3 bases at J; junction bases unmatched: 5. CDR3 size: 15 residues. The CDR3 sequence: CASSLGPGGDTEAFF. DNA for the CDR3: TGCGCCAGCAGCTTGGGCCCAGGGGGAGACACTGAAGCTTTCTTT.

The chain couples TRBV7-2 to TRBJ2-5; TRBD2 aligns across 13 bases. There are 16 residues in the CDR3. The trim removed 5 bases at V and 5 bases at J, leaving 8 bases unmatched. Germline CDR1 reads SGHTA; CDR2 reads FQGNSA. CDR3 in amino acids: CASSLTSGGAEETQYF. CDR3 in DNA: TGTGCCAGCAGCCTCACTAGCGGGGGGGCCGAGGAGACCCAGTACTTC.

The CDR3 DNA reads TGTGCCAGCTCTCGACTTGGGACAGGGGGAGCTGAAACACTCGGAAACACCATATATTTT. Its protein product is CASSRLGTGGAETLGNTIYF. The gene calls are TRBV18 and TRBJ1-3; 11 bases agree with TRBD1. Per germline, CDR1 KGHSH and CDR2 LQKENI. V gave up 6 bases and J gave up 4 bases; unmatched junction bases: 20. The CDR3 is 20 residues long.

The chain joins TRBV28 to TRBJ2-7, with D tentatively TRBD1 or TRBD2 (5 bases each). Deletions cut 9 bases from V and 4 bases from J, with 16 bases between. The CDR3 is 13 residues long. Germline CDR1 is MDHEN and CDR2 is SYDVKM. The CDR3 bases are TGTGCCAGTAGACGAGGGGCGGAGTACGAGCAGTACTTC. It codes for CASRRGAEYEQYF.

J is TRBJ1-1 and V is TRBV12-5, with D uncertain. The CDR3 runs to 15 residues. Deletions cut 5 bases from V and 0 bases from J, with 13 bases between. The germline V gene encodes CDR1 LGHNT and CDR2 FRNRAP. Here the CDR3 reads CASGPPRALNTEAFF. In nucleotides, the CDR3 is TGTGCTAGTGGTCCTCCTAGGGCGTTGAACACTGAAGCTTTCTTT.

The rearrangement joins TRBV5-4 to TRBJ2-2; 9 nucleotides align to TRBD2. This CDR3 has 16 amino acids. From germline, CDR1 is SGHNT and CDR2 YYREEE (reference sequence). V was pared by 7 bases and J by 1 base, with 8 bases of the junction left unmatched. The CDR3 spells CASRGGGGWNTGELFF. For the CDR3, the DNA is TGTGCCAGCCGCGGCGGGGGGGGCTGGAACACCGGGGAGCTGTTTTTT.

The chain recombines TRBV4-1 with TRBJ1-1; the D gene is possibly TRBD1 (5 bases). Germline-derived CDR1 and CDR2 are MGHRA and YSYEKL. Deletions cut 4 bases from V and 3 bases from J, with 15 bases between. The CDR3 loop spans 15 amino acids. CDR3 sequence: CASSLGRTTYTEAFF. In DNA, the CDR3 is TGCGCCAGCAGCCTCGGACGGACAACCTACACTGAAGCTTTCTTT.

The rearrangement links TRBV29-1 to TRBJ2-7; D uncertain. This CDR3 is built from 11 residues. The germline gives CDR1 SQVTM, CDR2 ANQGSEA. Trimming removed 7 bases at V and 5 bases at J, with 12 bases between. The CDR3 DNA is TGCAGCGCCCGGGCTAGTGACGAGCAGTACTTC. Protein: CSARASDEQYF.

The chain carries TRBV15 and TRBJ1-4; a possible D gene is TRBD1 (6 bases). The germline V gene encodes CDR1 LNHNV and CDR2 YYDKDF (reference sequence). This CDR3 is built from 13 residues. Trimming left V 6 bases short and J 5 bases short, with 10 bases between. For the CDR3, the DNA is TGTGCCACCAGTGGGGGCTGGAATGAAAAACTGTTTTTT. Protein sequence: CATSGGWNEKLFF.